This entry concerns a single T cell receptor (beta chain). Germline V CDR1 and CDR2: PRHDT, FYEKMQ (reference sequence). CDR3 size: 15 residues. The V and J ends lost 5 bases and 2 bases respectively, with 13 bases between them. This entry is derived from a study of shared clonotypes between healthy human individuals. Study-wide context: CD4 naive and CD4 memory each took three plates per donor, while CD8 naive took two and CD8 memory one.

Genomic DNA of every subset was divided equally among multiple immunoSEQ plates. Authors' analysis steps: ImmunoSEQ gave junction-only sequences without quality scores, so filtering differed. Assay used: immunoSEQ multiplex PCR; TCRdb lists only in-frame clones, some missing. V and J calls and clone size come straight from that table; D and trimming were deduced from the DNA. The sample includes more than 2 million clones, almost 96% of them seen just once. The sequenced sample consisted of naive CD4+ T cells sorted from blood. Subset defined: CD45RA+ positively selected. The chain couples TRBV13 to TRBJ1-3; no clear D. The TCR was taken from a man aged 18 to 30 in good health. CDR3 nucleotides: TGTGCCAGCAGCCCCACGGGTTCAGCTGGAAACACCATATATTTT. Translation gives CASSPTGSAGNTIYF.